This passage covers 10 T cell receptor beta chains from one sample sequenced in a study of shared clonotypes between healthy human individuals. Assay used: immunoSEQ multiplex PCR; TCRdb lists only in-frame clones, some missing. The sample records approximately 740,000 clones, over 65% being singletons. Sample: memory CD4+ T cells sorted from blood. The subset was: CD45RA-negative fraction. These receptors all stem from a woman in her 30s in good health.

This clone was recorded only once. The chain joins TRBV28 to TRBJ2-7, with 10 bases identical to TRBD1. V shed 8 bases, J shed 3 bases, and the junction held 7 bases outside the gene matches. Germline CDR1 and CDR2: MDHEN and SYDVKM. This CDR3 comprises 14 residues. The CDR3 DNA sequence: TGTGCCAGCCATCCGGGACAGGGGAACTACGAGCAGTACTTC. Translating gives CASHPGQGNYEQYF.

The rearrangement joins TRBV27 to TRBJ1-5; TRBD1 matches at 11 bases. CDR1 is MNHEY and CDR2 is SMNVEV in the germline V gene (reference sequence). V trimming: 8 bases; J trimming: 3 bases; junction bases outside the gene matches: 6. The CDR3 contains 15 residues. The CDR3 protein is CASGGDRGNNQPQHF. DNA of the CDR3: TGTGCCAGCGGGGGGGACAGGGGGAACAATCAGCCCCAGCATTTT.

This clone was counted only a few times. V is TRBV30 and J is TRBJ1-4; 9 positions agree with TRBD1. The germline CDR1 and CDR2 sequences are GTSNPN and SVGIG (reference sequence). Germline trimming cut 1 base from V and 1 base from J; bases unmatched to any gene: 4. The CDR3 sequence is 16 residues long. CDR3 DNA: TGTGCCTGGAGTGACAGGGGGCGTAGAACTAATGAAAAACTGTTTTTT. It encodes CAWSDRGRRTNEKLFF.

DNA of the CDR3: TGTGCCAGCAGTCTCCGACAGGGTGTGTTTTCTGAAAAACTGTTTTTT. Its translation: CASSLRQGVFSEKLFF. The chain couples TRBV27 to TRBJ1-4; 7 bases match TRBD1. V shed 5 bases, J shed 7 bases, and the junction held 13 bases outside the gene matches. The CDR3 is 16 residues long. Per germline, CDR1 MNHEY and CDR2 SMNVEV (reference sequence).

V gene TRBV2 combines with J gene TRBJ1-1; perhaps TRBD1 as D (5 bases). Germline CDR1 SNHLY, CDR2 FYNNEI. Trimming took 11 bases from V and 5 from J, leaving 15 bases between them. The CDR3 is made up of 12 amino acids. The CDR3 sequence is CAGVREGTEAFF. CDR3 coding DNA: TGTGCCGGGGTCCGGGAGGGGACTGAAGCTTTCTTT.

The chain recombines TRBV2 with TRBJ2-7, with D possibly TRBD1 on 5 matching bases. Germline V CDR1 and CDR2: SNHLY, FYNNEI. The CDR3 covers 12 residues. With 11 bases removed from V and 5 bases from J, the gap between germline ends came to 16 bases. The CDR3 nucleotides read TGTGCCGGTGACAGATGGCGTGACGAGCAGTACTTC. This translates into CAGDRWRDEQYF.

The chain employs TRBV7-9 and TRBJ1-1; perhaps TRBD1 as D (5 bases). The CDR3 has 14 residues. CDR1 is SEHNR, CDR2 FQNEAQ, per germline (reference sequence). V lost 5 bases and J lost 2, with 12 bases in between. CDR3 amino acids: CASSQGLTNTEAFF. The CDR3, as DNA: TGTGCCAGCAGCCAGGGACTGACCAACACTGAAGCTTTCTTT.

J is TRBJ1-2 and V is TRBV27, with a possible D match to TRBD1 (5 bases). This CDR3 has 17 residues. V lost 4 bases to trimming and J lost 5 bases, with 23 bases between them. CDR1 and CDR2 from the germline V gene are MNHEY and SMNVEV (reference sequence). The CDR3 sequence is CASSSTQKGQGHYGYTF. The CDR3 nucleotides are TGTGCCAGCAGTTCGACACAGAAGGGCCAGGGCCATTATGGCTACACCTTC.

This clone was observed a handful of times. The chain combines TRBV5-4 with TRBJ2-6; no reliable D call. The germline V gene encodes CDR1 SGHNT and CDR2 YYREEE (reference sequence). The CDR3 contains 16 residues. V lost 2 bases, J lost 0 bases, and 9 bases lay in between. The CDR3 loop reads CASSFEVGSGANVLTF. The CDR3 DNA reads as TGTGCCAGCAGCTTCGAGGTCGGCTCTGGGGCCAACGTCCTGACTTTC. The whole variable domain, remainder taken from reference TRBV5-4 and TRBJ2-6, is ETGVTQSPTHLIKTRGQQVTLRCSSQSGHNTVSWYQQALGQGPQFIFQYYREEENGRGNFPPRFSGLQFPNYSSELNVNALELDDSALYLCASSFEVGSGANVLTFGAGSRLTVL.

Only one count was recorded for this clone. CDR3 in amino acids: CATTAGGQPQHF. In DNA form, the CDR3 reads TGTGCCACCACGGCGGGGGGTCAGCCCCAGCATTTT. The chain joins TRBV18 to TRBJ1-5; possible D gene TRBD1, 5 bases. Trimming stripped 10 bases from V and 6 bases from J, with 13 bases between. The germline V gene encodes CDR1 KGHSH and CDR2 LQKENI. This CDR3 contains 12 residues.